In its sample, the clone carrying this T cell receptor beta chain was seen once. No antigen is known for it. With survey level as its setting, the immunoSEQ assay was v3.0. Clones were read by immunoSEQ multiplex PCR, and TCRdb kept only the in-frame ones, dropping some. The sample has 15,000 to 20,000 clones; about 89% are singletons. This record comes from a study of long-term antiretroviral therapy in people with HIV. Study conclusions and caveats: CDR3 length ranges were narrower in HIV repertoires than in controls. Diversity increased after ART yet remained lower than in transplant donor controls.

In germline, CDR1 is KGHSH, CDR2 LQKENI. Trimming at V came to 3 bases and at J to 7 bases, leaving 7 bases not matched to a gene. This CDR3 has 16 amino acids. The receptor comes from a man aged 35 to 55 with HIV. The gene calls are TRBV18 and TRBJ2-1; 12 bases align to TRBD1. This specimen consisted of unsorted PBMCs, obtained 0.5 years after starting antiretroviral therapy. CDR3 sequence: CASSPKGTGGRNEQFF. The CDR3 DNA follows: TGTGCCAGCTCACCGAAGGGGACAGGGGGCCGGAATGAGCAGTTCTTC.